What follows are 4 T cell receptor beta chains derived from one specimen sequenced in a study of cytomegalovirus exposure and HLA in healthy donors. Primers: 60 Vbeta forward and 13 Jbeta reverse. Sequenced by immunoSEQ multiplex PCR; TCRdb stores in-frame clones only, minus some. The sample lists about 110,000 clones; around 85% were seen once. The material sequenced was PBMCs. These receptors originate from a middle-aged man in good health and CMV-seronegative.

V gene TRBV4-2 combines with J gene TRBJ2-7; perhaps TRBD1 as D (8 bases). CDR1 LGHNA and CDR2 YNFKEQ come from the germline V gene. The CDR3 loop spans 14 amino acids. The germline V and J ends were trimmed by 0 bases and 7 bases, with 13 bases remaining between them. CDR3 protein: CASSQEQQGGEQYF. CDR3 nucleotide sequence: TGTGCCAGCAGCCAAGAACAACAGGGGGGGGAGCAGTACTTC.

CDR3 sequence (DNA): TGTGCCAGCAGCTTCCGGACTAGCGCCTACGAGCAGTACTTC. Its translation is CASSFRTSAYEQYF. The rearrangement links TRBV7-8 to TRBJ2-5, with 9 nucleotides matching TRBD2. The DNA end lines up better with TRBJ2-7; the J call may be wrong. Germline V CDR1 and CDR2: SGHVS, FQNEAQ. This CDR3 comprises 14 residues.

This chain uses TRBV5-1 with TRBJ1-4; D not certain. Trimming took 4 bases from V and 0 from J, leaving 7 bases between them. This CDR3 is built from 14 residues. Germline-derived CDR1 and CDR2 are SGHRS and YFSETQ. This CDR3 reads CASSPGTTNEKLFF. In nucleotides, the CDR3 is TGCGCCAGCAGCCCCGGGACAACTAATGAAAAACTGTTTTTT.

This chain connects TRBV5-1 to TRBJ2-7; a possible D gene is TRBD1 (5 bases). CDR1 and CDR2 from the germline V gene are SGHRS and YFSETQ. The CDR3 runs 14 residues. Between the trimmed V and J ends, which lost 1 base and 5 bases, there was a span of 13 bases. The CDR3 here is CASSLLAGINEQYF. DNA for the CDR3: TGCGCCAGCAGCTTGTTGGCAGGGATCAACGAGCAGTACTTC.